What follows are 15 T cell receptor beta chains derived from one specimen sequenced in a study of long-term antiretroviral therapy in people with HIV. Researchers report immunoSEQ v3.0 was run at survey level. Assay: immunoSEQ multiplex PCR; the TCRdb copy retains only in-frame clones and omits some. The sample carries about 16,000 clones, 76% recorded once. The sample consisted of unsorted PBMCs, taken roughly 2.5 years before starting antiretroviral therapy. The receptor set was obtained from a woman between 45 and 65 years old with HIV.

V is TRBV6-5 and J is TRBJ1-1; 10 bases line up with TRBD1. Germline trimming cut 5 bases from V and 6 bases from J; bases unmatched to any gene: 6. Germline lookup yields CDR1 MNHEY and CDR2 SVGAGI. This CDR3 region has 14 residues. CDR3 sequence: CASSMDRGKAEAFF. The CDR3 DNA reads TGTGCCAGCAGTATGGACAGGGGGAAGGCTGAAGCTTTCTTT.

CDR3 sequence (DNA): TGTGCCATCAGTGAGGCGGCGTTTGAGCAGTTCTTC. Translating it yields CAISEAAFEQFF. The chain couples TRBV10-3 to TRBJ2-1; no firm D call. This CDR3 is 12 amino acids long. The germline gives CDR1 ENHRY, CDR2 SYGVKD. Between the trimmed V and J ends, which lost 2 bases and 9 bases, there was a span of 8 bases.

This clone was observed once. The V call is TRBV2, the J call TRBJ1-1, with D unresolved. Germline V gives CDR1 SNHLY, CDR2 FYNNEI. Between the trimmed V and J ends, which lost 3 bases and 8 bases, there was a span of 13 bases. The CDR3 extends over 13 amino acids. DNA of the CDR3: TGTGCCAGCAGTGAGGAGGCCCTTAGGGAAGCTTTCTTT. Amino acids: CASSEEALREAFF.

The genes are TRBV2 and TRBJ2-1, with TRBD2 identical over 9 bases. The CDR3 is 18 residues long. CDR1 and CDR2 (germline): SNHLY, FYNNEI. Germline trimming cut 0 bases from V and 3 bases from J; bases unmatched to any gene: 9. The CDR3 DNA sequence: TGTGCCAGCAGTGAAGCCCTGGGTAGCGGGGGACGCTACAATGAGCAGTTCTTC. It translates to CASSEALGSGGRYNEQFF.

Remarks on this clone: This likely stems from a read error, as it lies one base from a far larger clone. The V gene is TRBV10-2, the J gene TRBJ1-2; 8 positions match TRBD1. Unmatched junction bases numbered 4, after V lost 6 bases and J lost 4 bases. Germline lookup yields CDR1 WSHSY and CDR2 SAAADI. The CDR3 is 13 amino acids. CDR3 DNA sequence: TGCGCCAGCAGCCCGACAGGGGTCTATGGCTACACCTTC. Translated: CASSPTGVYGYTF.

The CDR3 DNA follows: TGCGCCAGCAGCCGCTTACCCTCTAGGGGGGACTACAATGAGCAGTTCTTC. Its translation is CASSRLPSRGDYNEQFF. This sequence joins TRBV5-1 and TRBJ2-1; D possibly uses TRBD1 or TRBD2 (6 bases each). Germline V gives CDR1 SGHRS, CDR2 YFSETQ. The V end lost 4 bases, the J end lost 3 bases, and 20 bases lay between the germline ends. The CDR3 loop spans 17 amino acids.

The J gene is TRBJ2-2, the V gene TRBV7-9; D ambiguous. The CDR3 is made up of 16 amino acids. V was shortened by 5 bases and J by 0 bases, with 13 bases between the two germline ends. Germline CDR1 SEHNR, CDR2 FQNEAQ (reference sequence). The CDR3 nucleotides are TGTGCCAGCAGCCCACGACGTGGCGCGAACACCGGGGAGCTGTTTTTT. Translation: CASSPRRGANTGELFF.

V and J are TRBV30 and TRBJ1-6, with a possible D match to TRBD1 (5 bases). This CDR3 has 17 residues. The germline gives CDR1 GTSNPN, CDR2 SVGIG (reference sequence). The ends were cut back, 0 bases at V and 0 bases at J, with 12 bases in the middle. The CDR3 bases are TGTGCCTGGAGTGTTTGGGGGGGTAGCTCCTATAATTCACCCCTCCACTTT. Translating it yields CAWSVWGGSSYNSPLHF. Using reference TRBV30 and TRBJ1-6 for the parts outside the CDR3, the full variable domain is SQTIHQWPATLVQPVGSPLSLECTVEGTSNPNLYWYRQAAGRGLQLLFYSVGIGQISSEVPQNLSASRPQDRQFILSSKKLLLSDSGFYLCAWSVWGGSSYNSPLHFGNGTRLTVT.

In DNA form, the CDR3 reads TGCGCCAGCAGCCACCCGGGACAGGGGGGAAAACTGTTTTTT. As protein: CASSHPGQGGKLFF. The genes are TRBV4-1 and TRBJ1-4, with 11 bases fitting TRBD1. Germline lookup yields CDR1 MGHRA and CDR2 YSYEKL. This CDR3 contains 14 residues. V lost 3 bases, J lost 10 bases, and 4 bases stayed unmatched.

The chain has TRBV5-6 and TRBJ1-3, with a possible D match to TRBD1 (6 bases). V was shortened by 0 bases and J by 1 base, with 8 bases between the two germline ends. CDR3 length: 15 residues. Per germline, CDR1 SGHDT and CDR2 YYEEEE. For the CDR3, the DNA is TGTGCCAGCAGCTTGGATCAGGGGTCTGGAAACACCATATATTTT. Translation gives CASSLDQGSGNTIYF.

This sequence joins TRBV5-1 and TRBJ2-5; 9 bases map to TRBD1. Germline CDR1 SGHRS, CDR2 YFSETQ. CDR3 size: 13 residues. Trimming at V came to 4 bases and at J to 5 bases, leaving 3 bases not matched to a gene. For the CDR3, the DNA is TGCGCCAGCAGCGGACAGGGGATGGAGACCCAGTACTTC. Its translation: CASSGQGMETQYF.

The chain couples TRBV19 to TRBJ2-3; tentatively, D is TRBD2 (6 bases). The CDR3 consists of 17 residues. CDR1 and CDR2 (germline): LNHDA, SQIVND (reference sequence). Trimming took off 5 bases at V and 3 bases at J, with 21 bases between the two ends. The CDR3 here is CASSAGGRVGGTDTQYF. The DNA for the CDR3 is TGTGCCAGTAGTGCTGGTGGAAGGGTAGGAGGGACAGATACGCAGTATTTT.

This rearrangement joins TRBV7-2 to TRBJ2-5, with a possible D match to TRBD1 (5 bases). The CDR3 covers 15 residues. The germline V gene encodes CDR1 SGHTA and CDR2 FQGNSA. V shed 5 bases and J shed 1 base, with 14 bases lying between them. This CDR3 reads CASSLFSRVQETQYF. CDR3 nucleotide sequence: TGTGCCAGCAGCCTATTTAGCAGGGTCCAAGAGACCCAGTACTTC.

The rearrangement uses TRBV29-1 and TRBJ2-1, with D perhaps assigned TRBD1 or TRBD2 (5 bases each). The CDR3 covers 15 residues. Trimming removed 5 bases from V and 0 bases from J, with 14 bases in between. The germline CDR1 and CDR2 sequences are SQVTM and ANQGSEA. The CDR3 DNA is TGCAGCGTTTGCCCCGGGACCAACTCCTACAATGAGCAGTTCTTC. Its translation is CSVCPGTNSYNEQFF.

This clone was recorded a few times. V and J are TRBV5-1 and TRBJ2-2; 8 positions match TRBD2. V dropped 3 bases and J dropped 6; count of bases not matched to a gene: 4. Germline CDR1 is SGHRS and CDR2 is YFSETQ. This CDR3 spans 14 amino acids. The CDR3: CASSSGLVAGELFF. CDR3 in DNA: TGCGCCAGCAGCTCGGGACTAGTCGCCGGGGAGCTGTTTTTT. Complete variable domain (other parts from reference TRBV5-1 and TRBJ2-2): KAGVTQTPRYLIKTRGQQVTLSCSPISGHRSVSWYQQTPGQGLQFLFEYFSETQRNKGNFPGRFSGRQFSNSRSEMNVSTLELGDSALYLCASSSGLVAGELFFGEGSRLTVL.